Listed here are 18 T cell receptor beta chains from one sample, sequenced in a study of shared clonotypes between healthy human individuals. Sequencing was performed with immunoSEQ multiplex PCR; in TCRdb, only in-frame clones are kept and a portion is missing. The table has around 550,000 clones, around 96% seen once. The sample taken for sequencing was naive CD4+ T cells sorted from blood. Described subset: CD45RA+ positively selected. These receptors all stem from a woman aged 25 to 39 in good health.

The V call is TRBV6-4, the J call TRBJ1-1; the D is unclear. Between the trimmed V and J ends, which lost 4 bases and 7 bases, there was a span of 13 bases. There are 13 residues in the CDR3. Per germline, CDR1 MRHNA and CDR2 SNTAGT. Here the CDR3 DNA reads TGTGCCAGCAGTGTTCACGGACGGGGTGAAGCTTTCTTT. It yields the protein CASSVHGRGEAFF.

This clone showed up just once. The chain couples TRBV7-9 to TRBJ2-1; 7 positions match TRBD2. V gave up 5 bases and J gave up 0 bases; unmatched junction bases: 4. This CDR3 is 15 amino acids long. Germline lookup yields CDR1 SEHNR and CDR2 FQNEAQ (reference sequence). The CDR3 spells CASSIRDYSYNEQFF. Here the CDR3 DNA reads TGTGCCAGCAGCATCCGGGACTACTCCTACAATGAGCAGTTCTTC. Filled out from reference TRBV7-9 and TRBJ2-1, the complete variable domain reads DTGVSQNPRHKITKRGQNVTFRCDPISEHNRLYWYRQTLGQGPEFLTYFQNEAQLEKSRLLSDRFSAERPKGSFSTLEIQRTEQGDSAMYLCASSIRDYSYNEQFFGPGTRLTVL.

V is TRBV5-1 and J is TRBJ1-1, with D perhaps TRBD1 (5 bases). Deletions cut 0 bases from V and 2 bases from J, with 8 bases between. CDR1 and CDR2 from the germline V gene are SGHRS and YFSETQ. CDR3 length equals 14 residues. DNA for the CDR3: TGCGCCAGCAGCTTGGGCAGGGTAAACACTGAAGCTTTCTTT. This gives the protein CASSLGRVNTEAFF. Full variable domain (missing parts from reference TRBV5-1 and TRBJ1-1): KAGVTQTPRYLIKTRGQQVTLSCSPISGHRSVSWYQQTPGQGLQFLFEYFSETQRNKGNFPGRFSGRQFSNSRSEMNVSTLELGDSALYLCASSLGRVNTEAFFGQGTRLTVV.

The chain couples TRBV6-5 to TRBJ2-5, with unresolved D. The end of the DNA fits TRBJ2-7 better, so the J call may be wrong. Germline assignment: CDR1 MNHEY and CDR2 SVGAGI. This CDR3 has 16 residues. DNA for the CDR3: TGTGCCAGCAGTTATACTGGCGACCTTCTCTCCTACGAGCAGTACTTC. Its protein product is CASSYTGDLLSYEQYF.

V and J are TRBV5-1 and TRBJ2-7; D remains unclear. The V end was cut by 0 bases, the J end by 2 bases, with 9 bases between. CDR3 length equals 14 residues. The V gene's germline CDR1 is SGHRS and CDR2 YFSETQ. The CDR3: CASSLAFEAYEQYF. The CDR3 nucleotides are TGCGCCAGCAGCTTGGCCTTTGAGGCCTACGAGCAGTACTTC.

DNA of the CDR3: TGTGCCAGTAGGGGACAGTGGACCCGGTTAGATACGCAGTATTTT. The encoded protein is CASRGQWTRLDTQYF. The chain carries TRBV19 and TRBJ2-3; TRBD1 matches at 7 bases. The V gene's germline CDR1 is LNHDA and CDR2 SQIVND (reference sequence). The J segment lost 5 bases and the V segment lost 6 bases, leaving 11 bases of the junction unmatched. This CDR3 has 15 amino acids.

This clone was detected only once. The CDR3 coding sequence is TGTGCCATCAGTGAGTCACTAGCGGGAGCTGGTGATGAGCAGTTCTTC. Translating it yields CAISESLAGAGDEQFF. V is TRBV10-3 and J is TRBJ2-1; 11 nucleotides line up with TRBD2. V lost 0 bases and J lost 8; bases outside the gene matches: 6. Germline loops: CDR1 ENHRY, CDR2 SYGVKD. The CDR3 covers 16 residues.

The CDR3 DNA sequence: TGTGCCAGCAGTGACCGCGGGGGATATGAGCAGTTCTTC. Protein product: CASSDRGGYEQFF. The V and J genes are TRBV6-4 and TRBJ2-1; 7 bases line up with TRBD2. Germline CDR1 and CDR2: MRHNA and SNTAGT. V was pared by 2 bases and J by 8 bases, with 3 bases of the junction left unmatched. The CDR3 contains 13 residues.

The V and J genes are TRBV28 and TRBJ1-1; tentative D call: TRBD1 (5 bases). Per the germline V gene, CDR1 is MDHEN and CDR2 is SYDVKM. The V end lost 1 base, the J end lost 2 bases, and 11 bases lay between the germline ends. The CDR3 contains 15 residues. CDR3 coding DNA: TGTGCCAGCAGTTTATCGGGACGGCTCAACACTGAAGCTTTCTTT. Translating gives CASSLSGRLNTEAFF. Supplemented by reference TRBV28 and TRBJ1-1, the full variable domain reads DVKVTQSSRYLVKRTGEKVFLECVQDMDHENMFWYRQDPGLGLRLIYFSYDVKMKEKGDIPEGYSVSREKKERFSLILESASTNQTSMYLCASSLSGRLNTEAFFGQGTRLTVV.

This chain links TRBV29-1 with TRBJ2-2, with D possibly being TRBD1 or TRBD2 (6 bases each). CDR3 size: 14 residues. Germline V CDR1 and CDR2: SQVTM, ANQGSEA. Trimming cost V 4 bases and J 4 bases, with 13 bases left between them. For the CDR3, the DNA is TGCAGCGTTGCTAGCAGGGGACTCACCGGGGAGCTGTTTTTT. Protein product: CSVASRGLTGELFF.

This chain uses TRBV11-2 with TRBJ1-3; tentative D call: TRBD1 (5 bases). V was shortened by 1 base and J by 4 bases, with 11 bases between the two germline ends. The germline V gene has CDR1 SGHAT and CDR2 FQNNGV. The CDR3 is 15 residues long. CDR3 in DNA: TGTGCCAGCAGCTTAGTTAAGGGGAAAGGAAACACCATATATTTT. Translated, it gives CASSLVKGKGNTIYF.

The genes are TRBV30 and TRBJ2-5; weak D call: TRBD2 (5 bases). Gene TRBJ2-7 matches the end of the DNA better, so the J call may be wrong. CDR3 length: 12 residues. Germline V gene data show CDR1 as GTSNPN and CDR2 as SVGIG (reference sequence). CDR3 in DNA: TGTGCCTGGAGCCGGGGTACCTACGAGCAGTACTTC. Translation: CAWSRGTYEQYF.

The rearrangement links TRBV7-9 to TRBJ2-1; 8 bases fit TRBD1. Germline CDR1 and CDR2: SEHNR and FQNEAQ (reference sequence). V dropped 6 bases and J dropped 8; count of bases not matched to a gene: 12. The CDR3 length is 15 residues. Here the CDR3 reads CASRHRDRPIYEQFF. The CDR3 region has the DNA TGTGCCAGCAGGCACCGGGACAGGCCGATTTATGAGCAGTTCTTC.

The genes are TRBV28 and TRBJ2-7; 10 bases are a match to TRBD2. Per the germline V gene, CDR1 is MDHEN and CDR2 is SYDVKM. V dropped 6 bases and J dropped 0; count of bases not matched to a gene: 5. The CDR3 is made up of 15 amino acids. CDR3 nucleotides: TGTGCCAGCAGGACAGCGGGAGGGAACTCCTACGAGCAGTACTTC. This gives the protein CASRTAGGNSYEQYF.

V usage is TRBV5-5 and J usage is TRBJ2-7; maybe TRBD1 (6 bases). Trimming stripped 2 bases from V and 4 bases from J, with 19 bases between. This CDR3 is built from 16 residues. Germline V gene lookup returns CDR1 SGHKS and CDR2 YYEKEE (reference sequence). The CDR3 DNA reads as TGTGCCAGCAGCTTCACAGGGCTCACGACCTATTACGAGCAGTACTTC. This sequence encodes CASSFTGLTTYYEQYF.

The genes are TRBV30 and TRBJ2-5, with TRBD2 identical over 11 bases. The V gene's germline CDR1 is GTSNPN and CDR2 SVGIG (reference sequence). V shed 5 bases and J 1 base; nucleotides not matched to a gene: 3. The CDR3 spans 14 residues. CDR3 protein: CAWSGLAVQETQYF. DNA of the CDR3: TGTGCCTGGTCGGGACTAGCGGTCCAAGAGACCCAGTACTTC.

The chain employs TRBV7-9 and TRBJ2-1; the match to TRBD2 covers 9 bases. Germline V gives CDR1 SEHNR, CDR2 FQNEAQ (reference sequence). The J segment lost 8 bases and the V segment lost 5 bases, leaving 16 bases of the junction unmatched. The CDR3 is made up of 17 amino acids. For the CDR3, the DNA is TGTGCCAGCAGCCCTAGGGTCCTAGCGGGAAAGTACGATGAGCAGTTCTTC. Protein: CASSPRVLAGKYDEQFF.

This clone was counted a single time. The chain couples TRBV28 to TRBJ2-7; D call uncertain. V was shortened by 2 bases and J by 0 bases, with 11 bases between the two germline ends. Germline CDR1 reads MDHEN; CDR2 reads SYDVKM. The CDR3 extends over 15 amino acids. CDR3 coding DNA: TGTGCCAGCAGTTTAGGCGTGGTCCACTCCTACGAGCAGTACTTC. This sequence encodes CASSLGVVHSYEQYF.